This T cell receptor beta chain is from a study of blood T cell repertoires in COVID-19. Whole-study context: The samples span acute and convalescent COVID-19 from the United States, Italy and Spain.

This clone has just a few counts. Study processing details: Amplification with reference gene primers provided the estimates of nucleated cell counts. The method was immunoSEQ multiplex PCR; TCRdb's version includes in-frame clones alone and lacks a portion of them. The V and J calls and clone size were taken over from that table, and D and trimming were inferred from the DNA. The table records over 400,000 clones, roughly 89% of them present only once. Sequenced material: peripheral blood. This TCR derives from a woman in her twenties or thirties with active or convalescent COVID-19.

The CDR3 DNA reads TGCAGCGTTGAACCAACAGGGGATCACTATGGCTACACCTTC. Protein sequence: CSVEPTGDHYGYTF. This sequence joins TRBV29-1 and TRBJ1-2, with TRBD1 matching over 7 bases. This CDR3 has 14 amino acids. Unmatched junction bases numbered 6, after V lost 2 bases and J lost 3 bases. Germline V gene data show CDR1 as SQVTM and CDR2 as ANQGSEA.